The clone carrying this TCR beta chain turned up a few times. In the original analysis: By means of reference gene primer amplification, nucleated cell counts were estimated. Using immunoSEQ multiplex PCR, the repertoire was profiled, and TCRdb retains in-frame clones only, with some absent. V, J and clone size were drawn from that table, and D and trimming were deduced from the DNA. Here the sample spans roughly 370,000 clones, approximately 87% being singletons. Living in under 30 US areas, the participants were between roughly 18 and 90 years of age. Membership in each cohort depended on participant-reported clinical history. The CDR3 covers 15 residues. The germline gives CDR1 SGHAT, CDR2 FQDESV (reference sequence). With 5 bases clipped from V and 6 bases from J, the junction kept 12 bases outside the gene matches. The sample comes from a study of blood T cell repertoires in COVID-19.

The chain combines TRBV11-1 with TRBJ1-2; the match to TRBD1 covers 7 bases. This receptor was taken from a woman aged 45 to 65 who had recovered from COVID-19. The sample consisted of PBMCs or T cells enriched from blood (not recorded which). As DNA, the CDR3 is TGTGCCAGCAGCCACCCGAACAGGGGCAATGATGGCTACACCTTC. Encoded protein: CASSHPNRGNDGYTF. The full variable domain, completed using reference TRBV11-1 and TRBJ1-2, is EAEVAQSPRYKITEKSQAVAFWCDPISGHATLYWYRQILGQGPELLVQFQDESVVDDSQLPKDRFSAERLKGVDSTLKIQPAELGDSAMYLCASSHPNRGNDGYTFGSGTRLTVV.